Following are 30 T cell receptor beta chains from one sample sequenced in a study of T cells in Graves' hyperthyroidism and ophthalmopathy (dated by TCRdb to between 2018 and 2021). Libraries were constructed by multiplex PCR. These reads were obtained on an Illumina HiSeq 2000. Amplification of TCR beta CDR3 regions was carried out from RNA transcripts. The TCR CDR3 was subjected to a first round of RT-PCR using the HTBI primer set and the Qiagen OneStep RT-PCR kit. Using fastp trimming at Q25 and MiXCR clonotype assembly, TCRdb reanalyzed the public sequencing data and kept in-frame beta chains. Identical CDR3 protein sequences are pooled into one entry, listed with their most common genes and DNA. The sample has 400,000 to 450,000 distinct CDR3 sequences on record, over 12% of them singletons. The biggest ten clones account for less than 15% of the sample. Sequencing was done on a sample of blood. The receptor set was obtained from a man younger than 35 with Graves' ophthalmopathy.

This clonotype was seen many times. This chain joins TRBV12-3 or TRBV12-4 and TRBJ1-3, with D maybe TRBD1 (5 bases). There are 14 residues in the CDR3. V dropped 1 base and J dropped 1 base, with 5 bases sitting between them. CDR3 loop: CASSLDRSGNTIYF. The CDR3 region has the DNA TGTGCCAGCAGTTTAGACAGGTCTGGAAACACCATATATTTT.

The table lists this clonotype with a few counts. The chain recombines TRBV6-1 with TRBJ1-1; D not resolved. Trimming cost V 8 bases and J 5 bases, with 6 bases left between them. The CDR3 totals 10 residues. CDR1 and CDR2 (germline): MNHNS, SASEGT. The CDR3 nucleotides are TGTGCCAGCGGCCTTACTGAAGCTTTCTTT. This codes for CASGLTEAFF.

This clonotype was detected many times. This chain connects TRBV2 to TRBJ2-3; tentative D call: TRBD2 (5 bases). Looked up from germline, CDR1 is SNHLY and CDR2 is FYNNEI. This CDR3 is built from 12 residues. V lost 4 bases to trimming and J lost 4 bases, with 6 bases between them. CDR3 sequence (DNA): TGTGCCAGCAGTGGGACTTCAGATACGCAGTATTTT. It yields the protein CASSGTSDTQYF. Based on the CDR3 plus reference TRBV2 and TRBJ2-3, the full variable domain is EPEVTQTPSHQVTQMGQEVILRCVPISNHLYFYWYRQILGQKVEFLVSFYNNEISEKSEIFDDQFSVERPDGSNFTLKIRSTKLEDSAMYFCASSGTSDTQYFGPGTRLTVL.

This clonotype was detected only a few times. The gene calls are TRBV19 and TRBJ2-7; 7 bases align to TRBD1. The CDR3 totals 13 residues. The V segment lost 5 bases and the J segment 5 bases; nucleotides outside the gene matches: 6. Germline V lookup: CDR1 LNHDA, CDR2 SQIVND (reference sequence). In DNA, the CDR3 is TGTGCCAGTAGTCCGACAGGGATGCACGAGCAGTACTTC. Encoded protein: CASSPTGMHEQYF. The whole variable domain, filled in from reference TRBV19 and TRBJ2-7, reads DGGITQSPKYLFRKEGQNVTLSCEQNLNHDAMYWYRQDPGQGLRLIYYSQIVNDFQKGDIAEGYSVSREKKESFPLTVTSAQKNPTAFYLCASSPTGMHEQYFGPGTRLTVT.

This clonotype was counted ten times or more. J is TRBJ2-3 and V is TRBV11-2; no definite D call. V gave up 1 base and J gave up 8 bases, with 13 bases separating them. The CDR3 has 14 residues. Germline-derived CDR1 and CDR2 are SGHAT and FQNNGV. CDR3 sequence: CASSLVQGRTTQYF. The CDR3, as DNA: TGTGCCAGCAGCTTAGTACAAGGCAGGACTACGCAGTATTTT.

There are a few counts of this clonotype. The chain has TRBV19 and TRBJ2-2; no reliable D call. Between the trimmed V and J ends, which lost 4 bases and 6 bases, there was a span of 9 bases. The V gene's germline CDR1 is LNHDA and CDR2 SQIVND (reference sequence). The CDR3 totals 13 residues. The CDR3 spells CASSTVYAGELFF. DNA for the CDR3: TGTGCCAGTAGTACCGTATACGCCGGGGAGCTGTTTTTT. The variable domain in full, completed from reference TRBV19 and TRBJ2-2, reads DGGITQSPKYLFRKEGQNVTLSCEQNLNHDAMYWYRQDPGQGLRLIYYSQIVNDFQKGDIAEGYSVSREKKESFPLTVTSAQKNPTAFYLCASSTVYAGELFFGEGSRLTVL.

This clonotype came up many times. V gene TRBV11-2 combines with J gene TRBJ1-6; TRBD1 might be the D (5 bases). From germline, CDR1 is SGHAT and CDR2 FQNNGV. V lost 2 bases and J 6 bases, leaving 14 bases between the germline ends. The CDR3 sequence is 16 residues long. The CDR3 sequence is CASSLLSQGGNSPLHF. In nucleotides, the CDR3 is TGTGCCAGCAGCTTATTAAGTCAGGGCGGTAATTCACCCCTCCACTTT.

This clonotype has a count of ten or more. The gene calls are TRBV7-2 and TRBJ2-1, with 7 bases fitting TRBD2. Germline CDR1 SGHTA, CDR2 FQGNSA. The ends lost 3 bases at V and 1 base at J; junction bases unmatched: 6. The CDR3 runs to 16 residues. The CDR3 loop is CASSFLSGPSYNEQFF. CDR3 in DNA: TGTGCCAGCAGCTTCCTTAGCGGGCCGTCCTACAATGAGCAGTTCTTC.

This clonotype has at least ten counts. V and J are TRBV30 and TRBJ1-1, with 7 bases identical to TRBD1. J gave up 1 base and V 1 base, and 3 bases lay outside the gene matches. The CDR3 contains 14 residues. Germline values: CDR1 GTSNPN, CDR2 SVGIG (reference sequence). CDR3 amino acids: CAWSAGQPNTEAFF. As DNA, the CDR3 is TGTGCCTGGAGTGCGGGACAGCCGAACACTGAAGCTTTCTTT.

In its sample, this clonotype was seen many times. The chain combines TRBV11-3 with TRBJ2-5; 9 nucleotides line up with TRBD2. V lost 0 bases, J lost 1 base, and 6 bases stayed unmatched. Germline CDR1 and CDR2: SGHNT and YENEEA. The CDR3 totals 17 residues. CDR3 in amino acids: CASSLEASGAAQETQYF. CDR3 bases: TGTGCCAGCAGCTTAGAAGCTAGCGGGGCGGCCCAAGAGACCCAGTACTTC.

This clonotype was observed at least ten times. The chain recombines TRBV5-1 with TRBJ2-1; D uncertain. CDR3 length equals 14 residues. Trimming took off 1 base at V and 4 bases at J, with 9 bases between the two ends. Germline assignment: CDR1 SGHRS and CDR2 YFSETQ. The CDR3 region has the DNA TGCGCCAGCAGCTTGAGGTCAGTTTACAATGAGCAGTTCTTC. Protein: CASSLRSVYNEQFF.

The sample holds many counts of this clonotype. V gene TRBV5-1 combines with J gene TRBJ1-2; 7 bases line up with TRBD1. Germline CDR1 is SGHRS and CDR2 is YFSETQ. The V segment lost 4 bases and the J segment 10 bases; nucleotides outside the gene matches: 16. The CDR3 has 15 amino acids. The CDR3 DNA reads TGCGCCAGCAGCACCGGACAGGTCGGGATAAGAGCCTACACCTTC. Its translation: CASSTGQVGIRAYTF.

The CDR3 here is CASSAGPGQGPETQYF. The CDR3 DNA reads as TGTGCCAGTAGTGCGGGACCGGGACAGGGCCCGGAGACCCAGTACTTC. The chain uses TRBV19 and TRBJ2-5, with 9 bases identical to TRBD1. From germline, CDR1 is LNHDA and CDR2 SQIVND (reference sequence). This CDR3 comprises 16 residues. Germline trimming cut 5 bases from V and 5 bases from J; bases unmatched to any gene: 12.

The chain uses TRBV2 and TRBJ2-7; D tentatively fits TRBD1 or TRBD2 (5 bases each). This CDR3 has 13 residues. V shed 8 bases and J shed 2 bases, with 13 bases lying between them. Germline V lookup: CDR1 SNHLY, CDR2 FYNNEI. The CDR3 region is CASQGRRTYEQYF. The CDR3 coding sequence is TGTGCCAGCCAGGGACGCCGAACCTACGAGCAGTACTTC.

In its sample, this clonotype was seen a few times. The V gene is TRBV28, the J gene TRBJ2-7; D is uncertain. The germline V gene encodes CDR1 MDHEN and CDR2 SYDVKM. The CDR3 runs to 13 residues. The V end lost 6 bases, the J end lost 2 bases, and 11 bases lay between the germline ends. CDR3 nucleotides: TGTGCCAGCAGGGATACACCGACCTACGAGCAGTACTTC. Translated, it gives CASRDTPTYEQYF.

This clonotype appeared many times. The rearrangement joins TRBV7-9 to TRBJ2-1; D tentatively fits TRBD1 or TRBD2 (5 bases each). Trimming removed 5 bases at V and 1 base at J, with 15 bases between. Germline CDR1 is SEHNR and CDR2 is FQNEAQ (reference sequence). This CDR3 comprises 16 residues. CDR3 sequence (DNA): TGTGCCAGCAGCCCGAGCCCGAGGGGATCCTACAATGAGCAGTTCTTC. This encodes CASSPSPRGSYNEQFF. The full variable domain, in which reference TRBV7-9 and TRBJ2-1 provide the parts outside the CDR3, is DTGVSQNPRHKITKRGQNVTFRCDPISEHNRLYWYRQTLGQGPEFLTYFQNEAQLEKSRLLSDRFSAERPKGSFSTLEIQRTEQGDSAMYLCASSPSPRGSYNEQFFGPGTRLTVL.

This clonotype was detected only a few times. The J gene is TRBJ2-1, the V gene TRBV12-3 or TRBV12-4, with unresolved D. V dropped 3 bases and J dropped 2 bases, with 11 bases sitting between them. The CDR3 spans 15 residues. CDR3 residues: CASSFDGPPYNEQFF. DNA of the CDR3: TGTGCCAGCAGTTTCGACGGGCCCCCCTACAATGAGCAGTTCTTC.

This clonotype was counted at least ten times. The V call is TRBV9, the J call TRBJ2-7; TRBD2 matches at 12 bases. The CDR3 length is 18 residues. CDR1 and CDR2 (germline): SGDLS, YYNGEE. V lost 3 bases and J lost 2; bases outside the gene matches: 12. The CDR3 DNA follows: TGTGCCAGCAGCGCCGGACTAGCGGGACCCCAGGCGGCCTACGAGCAGTACTTC. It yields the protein CASSAGLAGPQAAYEQYF.

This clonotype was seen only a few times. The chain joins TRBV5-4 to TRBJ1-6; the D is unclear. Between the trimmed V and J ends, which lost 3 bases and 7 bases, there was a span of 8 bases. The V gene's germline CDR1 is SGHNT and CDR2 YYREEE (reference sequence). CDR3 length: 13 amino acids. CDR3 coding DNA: TGTGCCAGCAGCTCGTTGTTGAATTCACCCCTCCACTTT. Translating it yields CASSSLLNSPLHF.

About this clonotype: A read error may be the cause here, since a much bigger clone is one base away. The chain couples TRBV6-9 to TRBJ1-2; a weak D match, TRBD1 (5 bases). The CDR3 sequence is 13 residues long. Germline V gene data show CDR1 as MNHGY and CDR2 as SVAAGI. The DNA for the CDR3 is TGTGCCAGCGGTTATCGGGGCCAGTATGGCTACACCTTC. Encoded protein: CASGYRGQYGYTF.

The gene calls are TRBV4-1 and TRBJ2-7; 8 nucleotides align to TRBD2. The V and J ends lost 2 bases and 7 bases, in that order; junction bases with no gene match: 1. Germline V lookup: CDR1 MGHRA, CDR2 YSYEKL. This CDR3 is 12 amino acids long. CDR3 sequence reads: CASSQRGGEQYF. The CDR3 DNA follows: TGCGCCAGCAGCCAACGGGGGGGGGAGCAGTACTTC.

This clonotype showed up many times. The CDR3, as DNA: TGCAGCGTGGCTAGCTTGGGGGCAAGGGGTGGCTACACCTTC. Translation: CSVASLGARGGYTF. The chain has TRBV29-1 and TRBJ1-2, with D possibly matching TRBD1 (6 bases). Germline assignment: CDR1 SQVTM and CDR2 ANQGSEA. This CDR3 is 14 amino acids long. The V gene lost 6 bases and the J gene lost 7 bases, with 21 bases spanning the gap.

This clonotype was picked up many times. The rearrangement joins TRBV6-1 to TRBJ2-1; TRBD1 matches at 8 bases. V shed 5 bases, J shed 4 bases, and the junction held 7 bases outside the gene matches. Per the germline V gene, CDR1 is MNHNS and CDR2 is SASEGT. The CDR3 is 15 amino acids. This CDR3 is CASSFSRTGYNEQFF. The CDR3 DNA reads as TGTGCCAGCAGTTTCTCCCGGACAGGGTACAATGAGCAGTTCTTC.

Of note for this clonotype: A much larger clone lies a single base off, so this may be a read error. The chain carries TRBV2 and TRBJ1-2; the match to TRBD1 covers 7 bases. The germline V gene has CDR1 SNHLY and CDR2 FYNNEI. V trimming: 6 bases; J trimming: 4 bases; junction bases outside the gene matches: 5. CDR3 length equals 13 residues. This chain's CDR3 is CASRSGQTYGYTF. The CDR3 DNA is TGTGCCAGCAGGTCGGGACAGACCTATGGCTACACCTTC.

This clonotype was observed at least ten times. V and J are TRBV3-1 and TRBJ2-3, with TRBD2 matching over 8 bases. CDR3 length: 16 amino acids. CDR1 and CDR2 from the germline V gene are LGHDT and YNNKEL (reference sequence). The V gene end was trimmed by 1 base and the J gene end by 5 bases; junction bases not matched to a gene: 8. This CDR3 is CASSQVTGGPRDTQYF. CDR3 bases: TGTGCCAGCAGCCAAGTAACGGGGGGGCCTAGAGATACGCAGTATTTT.

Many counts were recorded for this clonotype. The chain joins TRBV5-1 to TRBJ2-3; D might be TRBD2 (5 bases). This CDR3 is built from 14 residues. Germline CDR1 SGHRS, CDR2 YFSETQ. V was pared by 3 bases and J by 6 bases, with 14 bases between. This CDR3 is CASSSGLPGDTQYF. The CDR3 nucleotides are TGCGCCAGCAGCTCTGGACTCCCCGGCGATACGCAGTATTTT. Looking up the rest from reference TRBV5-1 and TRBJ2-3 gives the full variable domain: KAGVTQTPRYLIKTRGQQVTLSCSPISGHRSVSWYQQTPGQGLQFLFEYFSETQRNKGNFPGRFSGRQFSNSRSEMNVSTLELGDSALYLCASSSGLPGDTQYFGPGTRLTVL.

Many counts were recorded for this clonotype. The CDR3 bases are TGTGCCAGCAGTTACCTTACAGGGGATTTTAATGAAAAACTGTTTTTT. Its protein product is CASSYLTGDFNEKLFF. The J gene is TRBJ1-4, the V gene TRBV6-5; TRBD1 matches 7 bases. V trimming: 2 bases; J trimming: 4 bases; junction bases outside the gene matches: 7. The CDR3 is 16 residues long. Germline V gene lookup returns CDR1 MNHEY and CDR2 SVGAGI.

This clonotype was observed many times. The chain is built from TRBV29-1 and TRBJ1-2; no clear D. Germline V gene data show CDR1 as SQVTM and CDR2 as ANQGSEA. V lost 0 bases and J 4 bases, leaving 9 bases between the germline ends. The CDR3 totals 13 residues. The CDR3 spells CSVEDRFGYGYTF. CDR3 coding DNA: TGCAGCGTTGAAGACCGGTTTGGCTATGGCTACACCTTC.

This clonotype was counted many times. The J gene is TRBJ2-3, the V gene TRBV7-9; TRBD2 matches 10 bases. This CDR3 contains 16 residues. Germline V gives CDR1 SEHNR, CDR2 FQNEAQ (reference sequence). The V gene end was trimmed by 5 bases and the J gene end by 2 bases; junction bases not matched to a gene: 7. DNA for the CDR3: TGTGCCAGCAGCCCGCCGGGACTAGCGTTCACAGATACGCAGTATTTT. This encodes CASSPPGLAFTDTQYF.

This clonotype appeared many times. This CDR3 reads CASSSGLAGVGTDTQYF. DNA of the CDR3: TGTGCCAGCAGTTCTGGGTTGGCAGGGGTCGGCACAGATACGCAGTATTTT. This chain uses TRBV7-9 with TRBJ2-3; D may be TRBD1 (6 bases). Trimming left V 6 bases short and J 1 base short, with 20 bases between. Germline assignment: CDR1 SEHNR and CDR2 FQNEAQ (reference sequence). This CDR3 has 17 residues.